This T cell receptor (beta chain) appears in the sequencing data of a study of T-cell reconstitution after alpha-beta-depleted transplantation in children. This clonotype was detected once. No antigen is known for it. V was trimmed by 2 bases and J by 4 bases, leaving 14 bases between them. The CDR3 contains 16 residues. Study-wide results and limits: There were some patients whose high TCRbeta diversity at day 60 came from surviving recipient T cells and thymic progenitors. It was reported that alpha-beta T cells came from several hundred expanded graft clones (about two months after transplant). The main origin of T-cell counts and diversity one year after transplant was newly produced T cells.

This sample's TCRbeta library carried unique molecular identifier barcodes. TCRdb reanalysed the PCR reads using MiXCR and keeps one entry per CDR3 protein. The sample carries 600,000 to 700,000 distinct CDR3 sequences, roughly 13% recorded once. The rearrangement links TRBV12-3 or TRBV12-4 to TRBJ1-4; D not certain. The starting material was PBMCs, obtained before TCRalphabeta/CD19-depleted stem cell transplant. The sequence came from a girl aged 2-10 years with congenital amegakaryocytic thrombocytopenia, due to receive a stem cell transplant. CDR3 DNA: TGTGCCAGCAGTTTAAATGGGGAGAGGGTTAATGAAAAACTGTTTTTT. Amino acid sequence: CASSLNGERVNEKLFF.